A selection of T cell receptor beta chains follows, all from one sample in a study of a mutant IDH1 vaccine in newly diagnosed glioma. Antigens of these TCRs are unknown. This table comes from immunoSEQ multiplex PCR, and its TCRdb copy is limited to in-frame clones, with some not included. This sample has around 30,000 clones, with more than 70% found just once. The material was PBMCs, obtained from a glioma patient whose treatment included an IDH1 peptide vaccine. The receptors originated from a woman younger than 30 with glioma. Each CDR3 is given with its conserved first and last residue. The D gene is left open where the match is weak. Clone sizes are given selectively: once, few, many, or a class where the clone is expanded.

v_call	cdr3_length	d_call	clone_size	j_call	cdr3_aa	cdr3_nt
TRBV10-3	13	NA	NA	TRBJ2-7	CAIGVASVYEQYF	TGTGCCATCGGTGTCGCTAGCGTCTACGAGCAGTACTTC
TRBV5-3	18	TRBD2	NA	TRBJ2-1	CARSLSPSGGSSYNEQFF	TGTGCCAGAAGCTTGTCGCCTAGCGGTGGAAGCTCCTACAATGAGCAGTTCTTC
TRBV18	13	NA	NA	TRBJ1-5	CASSPENNQPQHF	TGTGCCAGCTCACCAGAGAACAATCAGCCCCAGCATTTT
TRBV5-6	17	NA	NA	TRBJ1-5	CASSATGGVGPNQPQHF	TGTGCCAGCAGCGCCACGGGGGGGGTGGGGCCCAATCAGCCCCAGCATTTT
TRBV19	13	NA	NA	TRBJ2-1	CASSSGYYNEQFF	TGTGCCAGTAGTAGCGGCTACTACAATGAGCAGTTCTTC
TRBV7-7	14	NA	NA	TRBJ2-1	CASSLGDTYNEQFF	TGTGCTAGCAGCTTGGGGGACACCTACAATGAGCAGTTCTTC
TRBV5-5	15	TRBD1	NA	TRBJ2-3	CASSSRDRRFDTQYF	TGTGCCAGCAGCTCCCGGGACAGGAGGTTTGATACGCAGTATTTT
TRBV14	16	NA	few	TRBJ1-2	CASSQDHRPTNYGYTF	TGTGCCAGCAGCCAAGACCACCGACCCACTAACTATGGCTACACCTTC
TRBV6-1	13	TRBD1	NA	TRBJ1-2	CASKTGVNYGYTF	TGTGCCAGCAAGACAGGGGTTAACTATGGCTACACCTTC
TRBV6-5	13	TRBD1	NA	TRBJ1-5	CASSDRGAQPQHF	TGTGCCAGCAGTGACAGGGGCGCCCAGCCCCAGCATTTT
TRBV29-1	16	NA	NA	TRBJ1-1	CSVVRIAEGFGTEAFF	TGCAGCGTTGTGAGAATTGCGGAGGGCTTCGGCACTGAAGCTTTCTTT